This TCR beta chain was profiled in a study of tissue T cells after allogeneic stem cell transplantation. Clones were sequenced by immunoSEQ multiplex PCR, and TCRdb holds only the in-frame ones, with some missing. The data contain fewer than 650 clones, over 70% of them singletons. Steroid-refractory graft-versus-host disease after allogeneic hematopoietic cell transplant qualified adults for prospective research-autopsy enrollment. Germline CDR1 and CDR2: MGHRA and YSYEKL. The CDR3 contains 15 residues. V lost 0 bases to trimming and J lost 3 bases; unmatched junction nucleotides: 0. The sample was duodenal tissue, taken at autopsy. This chain links TRBV4-1 with TRBJ2-3, with 10 bases fitting TRBD1. The clonotype comes from a female patient aged 40-70 years with steroid-refractory graft-versus-host disease after an allogeneic stem cell transplant. T cells may partly derive from the graft donor. The CDR3 nucleotides read TGCGCCAGCAGCCAAGAGGGACAGGGGACAGATACGCAGTATTTT. Encoded protein: CASSQEGQGTDTQYF.